The rows below give T cell receptor beta chains drawn from one sample of a study of spatial heterogeneity in lung cancer. TCRdb analysed the 5' RACE reads with MiXCR anew, one entry per CDR3 protein. In the table there are about 92,000 distinct CDR3 sequences, about 12% of which are singletons. The input for sequencing was PBMCs, taken at surgery. The origin of the receptors is a male donor with early-stage non-small cell lung cancer. The CDR3 runs from the conserved cysteine through the conserved F or W. The order of the fields is V gene, J gene, D gene, CDR3 length, clone size, CDR3 protein, CDR3 DNA. A D gene is named only where the DNA matches it firmly. The size entry is marked missing in some rows and otherwise reads once, few, many or a size class.

v_call: TRBV12-3/TRBV12-4; j_call: TRBJ1-5; d_call: -; cdr3_length: 14; clone_size: many; cdr3_aa: CASSSRLLGQPQHF; cdr3_nt: TGTGCCAGCAGTTCCCGATTATTGGGTCAGCCCCAGCATTTT
v_call: TRBV11-2; j_call: TRBJ2-1; d_call: -; cdr3_length: 12; clone_size: few; cdr3_aa: CASSLAANEQFF; cdr3_nt: TGTGCCAGCAGCTTAGCCGCAAATGAGCAGTTCTTC
v_call: TRBV11-2; j_call: TRBJ1-1; d_call: -; cdr3_length: 15; clone_size: -; cdr3_aa: CASSQLFRGNTEAFF; cdr3_nt: TGTGCCAGCAGCCAACTATTCAGGGGGAACACTGAAGCTTTCTTT
v_call: TRBV27; j_call: TRBJ1-1; d_call: -; cdr3_length: 12; clone_size: few; cdr3_aa: CAIWALGTEAFF; cdr3_nt: TGTGCCATTTGGGCCCTCGGAACTGAAGCTTTCTTT
v_call: TRBV6-5; j_call: TRBJ2-7; d_call: -; cdr3_length: 13; clone_size: many; cdr3_aa: CASRHPGGYEQYF; cdr3_nt: TGTGCCAGCAGACATCCAGGGGGGTACGAGCAGTACTTC
v_call: TRBV6-6; j_call: TRBJ1-2; d_call: TRBD1; cdr3_length: 14; clone_size: -; cdr3_aa: CASSYWTGTYGYTF; cdr3_nt: TGTGCCAGCAGTTACTGGACAGGGACCTATGGCTACACCTTC
v_call: TRBV30; j_call: TRBJ2-7; d_call: -; cdr3_length: 14; clone_size: -; cdr3_aa: CAWNPEVGSYEQYF; cdr3_nt: TGTGCCTGGAATCCTGAGGTTGGGTCCTACGAGCAGTACTTC
v_call: TRBV27; j_call: TRBJ2-3; d_call: TRBD2; cdr3_length: 16; clone_size: few; cdr3_aa: CASSLIWRETADTQYF; cdr3_nt: TGTGCCAGCAGTTTAATTTGGCGGGAGACCGCAGATACGCAGTATTTT
v_call: TRBV28; j_call: TRBJ2-7; d_call: -; cdr3_length: 12; clone_size: -; cdr3_aa: CASSSNNYEQYF; cdr3_nt: TGTGCCAGCAGTTCCAACAACTACGAGCAGTACTTC
v_call: TRBV5-1; j_call: TRBJ2-1; d_call: -; cdr3_length: 13; clone_size: many; cdr3_aa: CASSLLVDNEQFF; cdr3_nt: TGCGCCAGCAGCTTGCTGGTTGACAATGAGCAGTTCTTC
v_call: TRBV7-2; j_call: TRBJ2-7; d_call: TRBD2; cdr3_length: 15; clone_size: -; cdr3_aa: CASSFDSGGADEQYF; cdr3_nt: TGTGCCAGCAGCTTTGATAGCGGGGGGGCCGACGAGCAGTACTTC
v_call: TRBV5-4; j_call: TRBJ2-1; d_call: -; cdr3_length: 15; clone_size: -; cdr3_aa: CASSLVGSGSNEQFF; cdr3_nt: TGTGCCAGCAGCTTGGTTGGTAGCGGATCCAATGAGCAGTTCTTC
v_call: TRBV27; j_call: TRBJ2-1; d_call: -; cdr3_length: 14; clone_size: few; cdr3_aa: CASSPRAAAHEQFF; cdr3_nt: TGTGCCAGCAGTCCCCGGGCCGCGGCGCATGAGCAGTTCTTC
v_call: TRBV7-9; j_call: TRBJ2-1; d_call: TRBD2; cdr3_length: 17; clone_size: -; cdr3_aa: CASSLAASGTQIRGQFF; cdr3_nt: TGTGCCAGCAGCTTAGCGGCTAGCGGGACGCAGATACGGGGGCAGTTCTTC
v_call: TRBV6-6; j_call: TRBJ2-3; d_call: -; cdr3_length: 15; clone_size: -; cdr3_aa: CASSGGTVSTDTQYF; cdr3_nt: TGTGCCAGCAGTGGCGGGACGGTCAGCACAGATACGCAGTATTTT
v_call: TRBV7-9; j_call: TRBJ2-3; d_call: TRBD2; cdr3_length: 16; clone_size: few; cdr3_aa: CASRTPAGGPPDTQYF; cdr3_nt: TGTGCCAGCAGGACCCCGGCGGGAGGCCCACCAGATACGCAGTATTTT
v_call: TRBV6-1; j_call: TRBJ1-5; d_call: TRBD1; cdr3_length: 15; clone_size: -; cdr3_aa: CASSEGQGEGQPQHF; cdr3_nt: TGTGCCAGCAGTGAAGGACAGGGAGAGGGACAGCCCCAGCATTTT
v_call: TRBV12-3/TRBV12-4; j_call: TRBJ2-1; d_call: TRBD2; cdr3_length: 14; clone_size: few; cdr3_aa: CASSRLAGVNEQFF; cdr3_nt: TGTGCCAGCAGTCGACTAGCGGGAGTCAATGAGCAGTTCTTC
v_call: TRBV24-1; j_call: TRBJ2-1; d_call: -; cdr3_length: 16; clone_size: -; cdr3_aa: CATSGNRGTSYNEQFF; cdr3_nt: TGTGCCACCAGTGGCAATAGGGGCACGTCCTACAATGAGCAGTTCTTC
v_call: TRBV20-1; j_call: TRBJ1-2; d_call: TRBD1; cdr3_length: 14; clone_size: -; cdr3_aa: CSAATGQSNYGYTF; cdr3_nt: TGCAGTGCCGCAACGGGACAGTCTAACTATGGCTACACCTTC
v_call: TRBV12-3/TRBV12-4; j_call: TRBJ1-1; d_call: -; cdr3_length: 13; clone_size: few; cdr3_aa: CASSFTESTEAFF; cdr3_nt: TGTGCCAGCAGTTTTACTGAAAGCACTGAAGCTTTCTTT
v_call: TRBV5-1; j_call: TRBJ2-5; d_call: -; cdr3_length: 15; clone_size: -; cdr3_aa: CASSPPWTERETQYF; cdr3_nt: TGCGCCAGCAGTCCCCCATGGACGGAGCGGGAGACCCAGTACTTC
v_call: TRBV27; j_call: TRBJ2-1; d_call: TRBD2; cdr3_length: 12; clone_size: few; cdr3_aa: CASSPNGRAAFF; cdr3_nt: TGTGCCAGCAGTCCGAACGGGAGGGCCGCGTTCTTC
v_call: TRBV12-3/TRBV12-4; j_call: TRBJ2-6; d_call: TRBD1; cdr3_length: 18; clone_size: few; cdr3_aa: CASSLRTGRSSGANVLTF; cdr3_nt: TGTGCCAGCAGTTTAAGGACAGGGAGAAGCTCTGGGGCCAACGTCCTGACTTTC
v_call: TRBV7-9; j_call: TRBJ2-7; d_call: TRBD1; cdr3_length: 14; clone_size: few; cdr3_aa: CASTGTGVSYEQYF; cdr3_nt: TGTGCCAGCACCGGGACAGGAGTATCCTACGAGCAGTACTTC
v_call: TRBV9; j_call: TRBJ1-4; d_call: TRBD1; cdr3_length: 16; clone_size: -; cdr3_aa: CASSVGTGALNEKLFF; cdr3_nt: TGTGCCAGCAGCGTTGGGACAGGCGCCCTTAATGAAAAACTGTTTTTT
v_call: TRBV12-3/TRBV12-4; j_call: TRBJ2-3; d_call: -; cdr3_length: 15; clone_size: -; cdr3_aa: CASSLSGGRTDTQYF; cdr3_nt: TGTGCCAGCAGTTTGTCCGGCGGGCGTACAGATACGCAGTATTTT
v_call: TRBV28; j_call: TRBJ2-7; d_call: -; cdr3_length: 14; clone_size: -; cdr3_aa: CASSLWGGRYEQYF; cdr3_nt: TGTGCCAGCAGTTTATGGGGGGGCCGATACGAGCAGTACTTC
v_call: TRBV27; j_call: TRBJ2-1; d_call: -; cdr3_length: 13; clone_size: many; cdr3_aa: CASSFDRFNEQFF; cdr3_nt: TGTGCCAGCAGTTTCGACAGATTCAATGAGCAGTTCTTC
v_call: TRBV28; j_call: TRBJ2-7; d_call: -; cdr3_length: 14; clone_size: few; cdr3_aa: CASSSPTRGILKYF; cdr3_nt: TGTGCCAGCAGTTCGCCGACGAGGGGAATCCTAAAGTACTTC
v_call: TRBV11-2; j_call: TRBJ2-3; d_call: TRBD2; cdr3_length: 15; clone_size: -; cdr3_aa: CASSRTSGGRDTQYF; cdr3_nt: TGTGCCAGCAGCCGGACTAGCGGGGGACGAGATACGCAGTATTTT
v_call: TRBV25-1; j_call: TRBJ1-1; d_call: -; cdr3_length: 13; clone_size: -; cdr3_aa: CASGELIHPEAFF; cdr3_nt: TGTGCCAGCGGTGAATTGATACATCCTGAAGCTTTCTTT
v_call: TRBV7-2; j_call: TRBJ2-5; d_call: -; cdr3_length: 11; clone_size: -; cdr3_aa: CASRFQETQYF; cdr3_nt: TGTGCCAGCAGGTTCCAAGAGACCCAGTACTTC
v_call: TRBV5-1; j_call: TRBJ1-1; d_call: -; cdr3_length: 16; clone_size: few; cdr3_aa: CASSLDSSRGNTEAFF; cdr3_nt: TGCGCCAGCAGTCTCGACAGTTCCCGAGGGAACACTGAAGCTTTCTTT
v_call: TRBV29-1; j_call: TRBJ1-5; d_call: TRBD1; cdr3_length: 13; clone_size: -; cdr3_aa: CSVATGGDQPQHF; cdr3_nt: TGCAGCGTTGCTACAGGGGGGGACCAGCCCCAGCATTTT
v_call: TRBV21-1; j_call: TRBJ2-5; d_call: -; cdr3_length: 15; clone_size: few; cdr3_aa: CASSKAGDGQETQYF; cdr3_nt: TGTGCCAGCAGCAAAGCGGGAGACGGCCAAGAGACCCAGTACTTC
v_call: TRBV12-3/TRBV12-4; j_call: TRBJ2-1; d_call: -; cdr3_length: 12; clone_size: few; cdr3_aa: CASSPGYTEQFF; cdr3_nt: TGTGCCAGCAGTCCAGGCTACACTGAGCAGTTCTTC
v_call: TRBV7-2; j_call: TRBJ2-1; d_call: TRBD2; cdr3_length: 15; clone_size: few; cdr3_aa: CASSMGLAGGIEQFF; cdr3_nt: TGTGCCAGCAGTATGGGACTAGCGGGGGGGATTGAGCAGTTCTTC
v_call: TRBV7-2; j_call: TRBJ2-3; d_call: -; cdr3_length: 16; clone_size: few; cdr3_aa: CASSLFPAPGTDTQYF; cdr3_nt: TGTGCCAGCAGCTTATTCCCCGCACCTGGGACAGATACGCAGTATTTT
v_call: TRBV5-1; j_call: TRBJ1-3; d_call: -; cdr3_length: 15; clone_size: many; cdr3_aa: CASSLDGVIGNTIYF; cdr3_nt: TGCGCCAGCAGCTTGGATGGGGTAATCGGAAACACCATATATTTT
v_call: TRBV5-1; j_call: TRBJ1-3; d_call: -; cdr3_length: 15; clone_size: -; cdr3_aa: CASSAGLSSGNTIYF; cdr3_nt: TGCGCCAGCAGCGCCGGACTGAGCTCTGGAAACACCATATATTTT
v_call: TRBV6-1; j_call: TRBJ1-2; d_call: TRBD1; cdr3_length: 15; clone_size: -; cdr3_aa: CASRDVGQVNYGYTF; cdr3_nt: TGTGCCAGCAGGGATGTGGGACAGGTGAACTATGGCTACACCTTC
v_call: TRBV28; j_call: TRBJ1-6; d_call: TRBD1; cdr3_length: 16; clone_size: few; cdr3_aa: CASSRGTGDHNSPLHF; cdr3_nt: TGTGCCAGCAGTCGAGGTACAGGGGATCATAATTCACCCCTCCACTTT
v_call: TRBV20-1; j_call: TRBJ2-1; d_call: -; cdr3_length: 12; clone_size: few; cdr3_aa: CSANSGYNEQFF; cdr3_nt: TGCAGTGCAAATAGCGGATACAATGAGCAGTTCTTC
v_call: TRBV20-1; j_call: TRBJ2-7; d_call: -; cdr3_length: 13; clone_size: few; cdr3_aa: CSARAQQPYEQYF; cdr3_nt: TGCAGTGCTAGAGCCCAACAGCCCTACGAGCAGTACTTC